This T cell receptor (beta chain) was identified in a study of blood T cell repertoires in COVID-19. Study context: Some COVID-19 samples were acute and others convalescent; all came from the United States, Italy and Spain.

Per the original data handling: Reference gene primers were amplified, and this amplification served to estimate nucleated cell counts. Method: immunoSEQ multiplex PCR; TCRdb's copy keeps in-frame clones and lacks some. From that table come the V and J calls and clone size; the DNA was used to work out D and trimming. This sample yields under 200,000 clones, of which roughly nine tenths are seen a single time; about a fifth belongs to the top ten. Trimming removed 4 bases from V and 2 bases from J, with 9 bases in between. The CDR3 is 13 residues long. The germline CDR1 and CDR2 sequences are SGHRS and YFSETQ.

The sequenced sample consisted of peripheral blood. The source of this sequence is a man between 60 and 75 years old with active or convalescent COVID-19. V gene TRBV5-1 combines with J gene TRBJ1-2; tentative D call: TRBD1 (6 bases). The CDR3 region has the DNA TGCGCCAGCAGCGGGACATCAAACTATGGCTACACCTTC. Amino acid sequence: CASSGTSNYGYTF.